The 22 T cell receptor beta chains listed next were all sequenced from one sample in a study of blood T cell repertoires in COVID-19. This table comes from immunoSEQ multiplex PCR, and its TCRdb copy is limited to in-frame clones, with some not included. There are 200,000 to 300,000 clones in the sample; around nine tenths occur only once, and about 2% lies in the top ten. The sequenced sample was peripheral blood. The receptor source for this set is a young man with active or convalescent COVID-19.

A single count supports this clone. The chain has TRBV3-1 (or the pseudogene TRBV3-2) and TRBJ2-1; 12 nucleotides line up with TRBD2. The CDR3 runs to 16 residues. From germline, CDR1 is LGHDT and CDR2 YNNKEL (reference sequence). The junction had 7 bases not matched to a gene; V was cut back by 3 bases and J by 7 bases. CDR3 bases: TGTGCCAGCAGCCAGTGGCTAGCGGGGGGGCAGAATGAGCAGTTCTTC. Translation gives CASSQWLAGGQNEQFF.

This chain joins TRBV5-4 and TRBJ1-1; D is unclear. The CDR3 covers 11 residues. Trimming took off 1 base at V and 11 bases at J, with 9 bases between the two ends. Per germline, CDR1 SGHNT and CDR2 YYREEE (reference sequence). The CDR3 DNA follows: TGTGCCAGCAGCTTGCCATGGCCGGCTTTCTTT. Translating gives CASSLPWPAFF.

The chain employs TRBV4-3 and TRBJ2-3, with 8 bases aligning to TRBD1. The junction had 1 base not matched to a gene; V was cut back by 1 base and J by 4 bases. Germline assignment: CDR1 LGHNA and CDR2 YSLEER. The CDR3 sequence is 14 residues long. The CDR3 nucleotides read TGCGCCAGCAGCCAAGGGACAGGGCCAGATACGCAGTATTTT. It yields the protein CASSQGTGPDTQYF.

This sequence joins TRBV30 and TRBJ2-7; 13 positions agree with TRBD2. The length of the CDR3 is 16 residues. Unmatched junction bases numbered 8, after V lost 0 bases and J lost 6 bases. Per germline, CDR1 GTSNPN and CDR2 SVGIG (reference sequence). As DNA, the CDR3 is TGTGCCTGGAGTGTCCCGACTAGCGGGGGGTTTGGCGAGCAGTACTTC. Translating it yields CAWSVPTSGGFGEQYF.

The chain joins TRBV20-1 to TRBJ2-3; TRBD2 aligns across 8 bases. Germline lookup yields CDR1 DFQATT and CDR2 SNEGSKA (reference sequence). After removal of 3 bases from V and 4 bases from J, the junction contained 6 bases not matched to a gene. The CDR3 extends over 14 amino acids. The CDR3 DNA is TGCAGTGCTAGTTCTAGCGGGTACTCAGATACGCAGTATTTT. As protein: CSASSSGYSDTQYF.

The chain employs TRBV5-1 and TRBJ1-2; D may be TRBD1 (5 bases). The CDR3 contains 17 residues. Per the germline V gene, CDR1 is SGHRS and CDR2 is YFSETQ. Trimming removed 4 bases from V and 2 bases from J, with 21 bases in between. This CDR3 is CASSPGGADTSNYGYTF. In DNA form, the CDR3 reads TGCGCCAGCAGCCCGGGGGGTGCGGACACGAGCAACTATGGCTACACCTTC.

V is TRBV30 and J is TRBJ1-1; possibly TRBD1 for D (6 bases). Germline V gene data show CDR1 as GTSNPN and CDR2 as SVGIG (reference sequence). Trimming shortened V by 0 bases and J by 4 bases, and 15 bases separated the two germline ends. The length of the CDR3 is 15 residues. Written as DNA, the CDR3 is TGTGCCTGGAGTGTGGAACAGGGTTCGGGCACTGAAGCTTTCTTT. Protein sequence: CAWSVEQGSGTEAFF.

CDR3 loop: CASSLNSGANVLTF. The CDR3 coding sequence is TGCGCCAGCAGCCTTAACTCTGGGGCCAACGTCCTGACTTTC. V is TRBV4-3 and J is TRBJ2-6; D remains ambiguous. The V gene's germline CDR1 is LGHNA and CDR2 YSLEER. The CDR3 consists of 14 residues. Between the trimmed V and J ends, which lost 4 bases and 0 bases, there was a span of 4 bases.

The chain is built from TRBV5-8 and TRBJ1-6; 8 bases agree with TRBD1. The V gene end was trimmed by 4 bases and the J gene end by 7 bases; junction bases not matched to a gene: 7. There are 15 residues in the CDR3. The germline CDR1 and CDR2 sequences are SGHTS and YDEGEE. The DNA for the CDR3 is TGTGCCAGCAGCCCCACCAGGACAGGGAATTCACCCCTCCACTTT. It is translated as CASSPTRTGNSPLHF.

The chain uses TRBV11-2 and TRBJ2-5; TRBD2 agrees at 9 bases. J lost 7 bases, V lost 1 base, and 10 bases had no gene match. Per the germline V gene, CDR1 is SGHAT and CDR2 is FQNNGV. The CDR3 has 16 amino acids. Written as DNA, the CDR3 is TGTGCCAGCAGCTTAGCTCTGGCGGGGGGGTTCTTGACCCAGTACTTC. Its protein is CASSLALAGGFLTQYF.

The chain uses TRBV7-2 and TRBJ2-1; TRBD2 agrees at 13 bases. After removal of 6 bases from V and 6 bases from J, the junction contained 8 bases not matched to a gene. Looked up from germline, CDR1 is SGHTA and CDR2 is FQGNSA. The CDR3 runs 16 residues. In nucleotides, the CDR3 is TGTGCCAGCAGTCGCTCACTAGCGGGGGGGTCCAATGAGCAGTTCTTC. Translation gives CASSRSLAGGSNEQFF.

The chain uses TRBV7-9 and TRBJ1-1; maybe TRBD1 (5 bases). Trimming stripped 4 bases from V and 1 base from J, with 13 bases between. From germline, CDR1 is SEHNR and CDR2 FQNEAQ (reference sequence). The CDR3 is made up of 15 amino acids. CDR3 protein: CASSSLDGANTEAFF. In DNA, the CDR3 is TGTGCCAGCAGCTCGCTCGATGGGGCGAACACTGAAGCTTTCTTT.

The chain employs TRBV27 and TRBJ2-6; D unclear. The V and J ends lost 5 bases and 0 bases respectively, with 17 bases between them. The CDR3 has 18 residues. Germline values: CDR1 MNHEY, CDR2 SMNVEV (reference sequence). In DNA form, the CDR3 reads TGTGCCAGCAGTACAATCCAGCGTCCGATCTCTGGGGCCAACGTCCTGACTTTC. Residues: CASSTIQRPISGANVLTF. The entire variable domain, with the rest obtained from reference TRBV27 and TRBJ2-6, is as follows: EAQVTQNPRYLITVTGKKLTVTCSQNMNHEYMSWYRQDPGLGLRQIYYSMNVEVTDKGDVPEGYKVSRKEKRNFPLILESPSPNQTSLYFCASSTIQRPISGANVLTFGAGSRLTVL.

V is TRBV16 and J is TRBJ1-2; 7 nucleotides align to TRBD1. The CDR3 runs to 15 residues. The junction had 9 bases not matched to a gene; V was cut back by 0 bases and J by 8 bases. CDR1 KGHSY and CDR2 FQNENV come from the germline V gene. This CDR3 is CASSQSGQSLPGYTF. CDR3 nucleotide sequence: TGTGCCAGCAGCCAATCGGGACAGTCCCTACCGGGCTACACCTTC.

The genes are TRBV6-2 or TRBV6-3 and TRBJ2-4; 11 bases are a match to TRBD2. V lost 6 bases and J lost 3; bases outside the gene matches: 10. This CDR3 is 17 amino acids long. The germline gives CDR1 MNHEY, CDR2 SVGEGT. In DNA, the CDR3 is TGTGCCAGCAGCCCTATGGCTCTAGCGGGGGGCAAAAACATTCAGTACTTC. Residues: CASSPMALAGGKNIQYF.

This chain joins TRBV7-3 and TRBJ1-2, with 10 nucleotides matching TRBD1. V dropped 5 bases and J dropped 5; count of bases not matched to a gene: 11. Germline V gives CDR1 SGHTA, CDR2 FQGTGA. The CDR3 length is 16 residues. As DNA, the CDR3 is TGTGCCAGCAGCCCGTCCGGGACAGGGGTAGGATATGGCTACACCTTC. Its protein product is CASSPSGTGVGYGYTF.

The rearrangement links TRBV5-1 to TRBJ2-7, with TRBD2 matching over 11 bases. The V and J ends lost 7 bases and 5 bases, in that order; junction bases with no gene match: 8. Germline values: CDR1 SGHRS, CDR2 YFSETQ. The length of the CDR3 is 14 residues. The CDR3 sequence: CASGTLAGDHEQYF. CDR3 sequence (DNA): TGCGCCAGCGGGACACTAGCGGGGGACCACGAGCAGTACTTC.

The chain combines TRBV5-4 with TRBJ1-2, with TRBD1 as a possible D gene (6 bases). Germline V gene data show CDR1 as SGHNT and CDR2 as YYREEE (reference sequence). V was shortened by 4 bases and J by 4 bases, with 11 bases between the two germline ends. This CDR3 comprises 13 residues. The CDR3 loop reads CASSKGQSYGYTF. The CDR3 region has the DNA TGTGCCAGCAGCAAAGGACAGAGCTATGGCTACACCTTC.

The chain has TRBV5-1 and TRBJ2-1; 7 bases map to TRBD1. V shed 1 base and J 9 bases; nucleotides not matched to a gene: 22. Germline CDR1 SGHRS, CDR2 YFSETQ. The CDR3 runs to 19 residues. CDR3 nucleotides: TGCGCCAGCAGCTTGAGGGCTGGTACAGGGGTGGGGGTTAACAGTGAGCAGTTCTTC. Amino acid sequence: CASSLRAGTGVGVNSEQFF.

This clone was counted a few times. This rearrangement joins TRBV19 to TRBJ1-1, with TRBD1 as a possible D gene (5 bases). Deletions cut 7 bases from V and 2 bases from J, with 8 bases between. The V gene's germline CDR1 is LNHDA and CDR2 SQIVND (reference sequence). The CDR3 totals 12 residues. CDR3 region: CASNQGNTEAFF. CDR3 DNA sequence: TGTGCCAGTAATCAGGGAAACACTGAAGCTTTCTTT.

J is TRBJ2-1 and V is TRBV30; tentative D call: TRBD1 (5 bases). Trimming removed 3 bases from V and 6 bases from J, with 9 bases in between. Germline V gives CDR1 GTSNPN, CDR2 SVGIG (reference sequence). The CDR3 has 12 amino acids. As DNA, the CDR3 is TGTGCCTGGAGCCCTCAGGGCAATGAGCAGTTCTTC. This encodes CAWSPQGNEQFF. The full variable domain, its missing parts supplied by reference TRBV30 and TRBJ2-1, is SQTIHQWPATLVQPVGSPLSLECTVEGTSNPNLYWYRQAAGRGLQLLFYSVGIGQISSEVPQNLSASRPQDRQFILSSKKLLLSDSGFYLCAWSPQGNEQFFGPGTRLTVL.

In nucleotides, the CDR3 is TGTGCCAGCTCACCATCCGGGATCCGGGAAACTGAAGCTTTCTTT. Its protein product is CASSPSGIRETEAFF. This rearrangement joins TRBV18 to TRBJ1-1; D is unclear. The CDR3 runs 15 residues. Germline V gives CDR1 KGHSH, CDR2 LQKENI. The germline V and J ends were trimmed by 2 bases and 5 bases, with 15 bases remaining between them.